These 24 T cell receptor beta chains share one sample of origin, sequenced in a study of cytomegalovirus exposure and HLA in healthy donors. The table came from immunoSEQ multiplex PCR; TCRdb's copy has only in-frame clones and leaves some out. Here the sample spans around 70,000 clones, about 95% being singletons. Sequenced input: PBMCs. The receptors here all came from a woman aged 18-29 years in good health and CMV-seronegative.

The chain links TRBV2 to TRBJ1-6, with D tentatively TRBD1 (5 bases). Germline V lookup: CDR1 SNHLY, CDR2 FYNNEI. Deletions cut 3 bases from V and 10 bases from J, with 16 bases between. The length of the CDR3 is 15 residues. The CDR3 bases are TGTGCCAGCAGTGATAATGGGGCGCGACGCTCACCCCTCCACTTT. Amino acids: CASSDNGARRSPLHF.

J is TRBJ2-5 and V is TRBV19; 9 bases fit TRBD2. CDR1 is LNHDA, CDR2 SQIVND, per germline (reference sequence). The CDR3 is 16 amino acids. J lost 2 bases, V lost 3 bases, and 7 bases had no gene match. This chain's CDR3 is CASSMSGGGGQETQYF. CDR3 bases: TGTGCCAGTAGTATGAGTGGCGGGGGGGGACAAGAGACCCAGTACTTC.

V and J are TRBV4-1 and TRBJ1-6; D is undetermined. CDR3 size: 16 residues. V was trimmed by 0 bases and J by 0 bases, leaving 6 bases between them. Germline lookup yields CDR1 MGHRA and CDR2 YSYEKL. CDR3 sequence (DNA): TGCGCCAGCAGCCAAGAGGAGAGCTCCTATAATTCACCCCTCCACTTT. Its protein product is CASSQEESSYNSPLHF.

This chain connects TRBV5-1 to TRBJ2-1; the D is unclear. The CDR3 is 13 amino acids. Trimming removed 1 base at V and 2 bases at J, with 4 bases between. In germline, CDR1 is SGHRS, CDR2 YFSETQ. The CDR3 DNA sequence: TGCGCCAGCAGCTTGTCAACCTACAATGAGCAGTTCTTC. As protein: CASSLSTYNEQFF.

The rearrangement joins TRBV6-5 to TRBJ1-6, with D perhaps TRBD1 (6 bases). Trimming stripped 2 bases from V and 13 bases from J, with 15 bases between. The CDR3 spans 14 residues. Germline V CDR1 and CDR2: MNHEY, SVGAGI. DNA for the CDR3: TGTGCCAGCAGTTACGACAGGAAACGTAGGCCCCTCCACTTT. This sequence encodes CASSYDRKRRPLHF.

The gene calls are TRBV11-1 and TRBJ2-1, with 11 bases fitting TRBD2. Trimming removed 4 bases from V and 6 bases from J; junction bases left unmatched: 8. Germline V gene lookup returns CDR1 SGHAT and CDR2 FQDESV (reference sequence). This CDR3 spans 16 amino acids. The CDR3 coding sequence is TGTGCCAGCAGCTCAAGCCCTAGCGGGGGGTCCAATGAGCAGTTCTTC. Amino acid sequence: CASSSSPSGGSNEQFF.

CDR3 region: CASSKGQGYRTEAFF. The CDR3 DNA reads TGCGCCAGCAGCAAGGGACAGGGATATCGTACTGAAGCTTTCTTT. The V call is TRBV4-1, the J call TRBJ1-1, with 9 nucleotides matching TRBD1. The V gene end was trimmed by 5 bases and the J gene end by 5 bases; junction bases not matched to a gene: 9. Germline values: CDR1 MGHRA, CDR2 YSYEKL. This CDR3 contains 15 residues.

This clone was found once. This sequence joins TRBV11-3 and TRBJ1-5; 11 nucleotides line up with TRBD1. Germline CDR1 reads SGHNT; CDR2 reads YENEEA. V lost 1 base and J lost 5; bases outside the gene matches: 10. CDR3 length: 18 amino acids. In nucleotides, the CDR3 is TGTGCCAGCAGCTTAGGATCCGGGACAGGGGGTAACTATCAGCCCCAGCATTTT. This encodes CASSLGSGTGGNYQPQHF.

The chain employs TRBV29-1 and TRBJ2-2; perhaps TRBD1 as D (5 bases). With 4 bases removed from V and 4 bases from J, the gap between germline ends came to 13 bases. Germline V CDR1 and CDR2: SQVTM, ANQGSEA. The CDR3 consists of 14 residues. The CDR3 region is CSVGSQGATGELFF. CDR3 in DNA: TGCAGCGTTGGAAGCCAGGGTGCCACCGGGGAGCTGTTTTTT.

This chain links TRBV6-4 with TRBJ1-2; D call uncertain. CDR1 and CDR2 (germline): MRHNA, SNTAGT. Trimming took off 6 bases at V and 8 bases at J, with 16 bases between the two ends. The CDR3 is made up of 13 amino acids. CDR3 protein: CASSPEVEGGYTF. The CDR3 DNA sequence: TGTGCCAGCAGCCCCGAGGTGGAGGGAGGCTACACCTTC.

The gene calls are TRBV6-5 and TRBJ1-2; maybe TRBD1 (6 bases). Germline CDR1 reads MNHEY; CDR2 reads SVGAGI. This CDR3 contains 12 residues. The V gene lost 5 bases and the J gene lost 5 bases, with 9 bases spanning the gap. This CDR3 is CASSLQGYGYTF. In DNA form, the CDR3 reads TGTGCCAGCAGTCTACAGGGATATGGCTACACCTTC.

The chain combines TRBV5-4 with TRBJ2-3; 10 bases align to TRBD2. CDR3 length equals 16 residues. After removal of 1 base from V and 4 bases from J, the junction contained 6 bases not matched to a gene. CDR1 SGHNT and CDR2 YYREEE come from the germline V gene (reference sequence). CDR3 DNA: TGTGCCAGCAGCTTGATGGCTAGCGGGGGCGCAGATACGCAGTATTTT. Residues: CASSLMASGGADTQYF.

V and J are TRBV7-3 and TRBJ2-1, with 8 bases lining up with TRBD1. V lost 5 bases and J lost 6; bases outside the gene matches: 9. This CDR3 comprises 15 residues. Germline assignment: CDR1 SGHTA and CDR2 FQGTGA. CDR3 nucleotide sequence: TGTGCCAGCAGCCTAATAGGACAGGGAGGCAATGAGCAGTTCTTC. Its translation: CASSLIGQGGNEQFF.

The J gene is TRBJ2-3, the V gene TRBV19, with D maybe TRBD2 (8 bases). Germline V gene sequence: CDR1 LNHDA, CDR2 SQIVND (reference sequence). The CDR3 covers 17 residues. The ends were cut back, 3 bases at V and 1 base at J, with 17 bases in the middle. For the CDR3, the DNA is TGTGCCAGTAGTATGGCCGGGAGGGGGCGAGGCACAGATACGCAGTATTTT. This translates into CASSMAGRGRGTDTQYF.

The V gene is TRBV6-5, the J gene TRBJ1-5; TRBD1 agrees at 9 bases. Trimming took 5 bases from V and 4 from J; bases not matched to a gene: 6. Germline assignment: CDR1 MNHEY and CDR2 SVGAGI. CDR3 size: 15 residues. The CDR3 region is CASSARTGANQPQHF. The CDR3 DNA follows: TGTGCCAGCAGTGCCCGGACAGGGGCAAATCAGCCCCAGCATTTT.

The rearrangement uses TRBV9 and TRBJ2-2; 7 bases map to TRBD1. The CDR3 runs to 15 residues. Germline-derived CDR1 and CDR2 are SGDLS and YYNGEE. Trimming cost V 3 bases and J 4 bases; bases outside gene matches: 6. CDR3: CASSEWGQSTGELFF. CDR3 bases: TGTGCCAGCAGCGAGTGGGGACAGAGCACCGGGGAGCTGTTTTTT.

The chain links TRBV2 to TRBJ2-2, with 9 bases fitting TRBD1. V was clipped by 6 bases and J by 5 bases; unmatched bases: 16. The length of the CDR3 is 18 residues. Per the germline V gene, CDR1 is SNHLY and CDR2 is FYNNEI. The CDR3 loop is CASSDPGQGPRRTGELFF. DNA for the CDR3: TGTGCCAGCAGCGATCCGGGACAGGGACCCCGCAGGACCGGGGAGCTGTTTTTT.

V is TRBV6-5 and J is TRBJ2-7; D remains unclear. This CDR3 comprises 11 residues. V was trimmed by 6 bases and J by 2 bases, leaving 5 bases between them. The germline CDR1 and CDR2 sequences are MNHEY and SVGAGI. CDR3 region: CASSPAYEQYF. The CDR3 DNA is TGTGCCAGCAGCCCAGCCTACGAGCAGTACTTC.

The rearrangement uses TRBV7-6 and TRBJ2-1; 8 bases are shared with TRBD1. The CDR3 loop spans 17 amino acids. The germline V gene encodes CDR1 SGHVS and CDR2 FNYEAQ. V lost 5 bases to trimming and J lost 8 bases; unmatched junction nucleotides: 17. The CDR3 DNA reads as TGTGCCAGCAGCCCTCCCCCCGGAGGGACAGGAGGATATGAGCAGTTCTTC. Translated: CASSPPPGGTGGYEQFF.

The V and J genes are TRBV5-1 and TRBJ2-1; 9 bases are a match to TRBD2. The CDR3 is made up of 16 amino acids. After removal of 4 bases from V and 7 bases from J, the junction contained 12 bases not matched to a gene. Germline CDR1 is SGHRS and CDR2 is YFSETQ. The CDR3 is CASSPGGRGGRNEQFF. CDR3 sequence (DNA): TGCGCCAGCAGCCCCGGAGGGCGGGGGGGGCGGAATGAGCAGTTCTTC.

This chain links TRBV27 with TRBJ2-5; 10 bases agree with TRBD2. CDR1 is MNHEY, CDR2 SMNVEV, per germline (reference sequence). After removal of 6 bases from V and 4 bases from J, the junction contained 8 bases not matched to a gene. The CDR3 is 15 amino acids. The CDR3 is CASSQSGGVGETQYF. CDR3 coding DNA: TGTGCCAGCAGCCAAAGCGGGGGGGTGGGAGAGACCCAGTACTTC.

This clone has just one count. The chain links TRBV7-2 to TRBJ2-1, with 10 bases identical to TRBD1. Trimming took 5 bases from V and 3 from J; bases not matched to a gene: 1. This CDR3 spans 14 amino acids. Germline V gives CDR1 SGHTA, CDR2 FQGNSA. The CDR3 bases are TGTGCCAGCAGCCGGACAGGGGGCTACAATGAGCAGTTCTTC. This gives the protein CASSRTGGYNEQFF.

The CDR3: CAGHRAGANVLTF. The CDR3, as DNA: TGTGCCGGCCACAGGGCTGGGGCCAACGTCCTGACTTTC. The chain is built from TRBV19 and TRBJ2-6, with D tentatively TRBD1 (6 bases). Trimming took off 11 bases at V and 2 bases at J, with 10 bases between the two ends. CDR1 and CDR2 (germline): LNHDA, SQIVND (reference sequence). This CDR3 is 13 amino acids long. The variable domain in full, with the rest retrieved from reference TRBV19 and TRBJ2-6, is DGGITQSPKYLFRKEGQNVTLSCEQNLNHDAMYWYRQDPGQGLRLIYYSQIVNDFQKGDIAEGYSVSREKKESFPLTVTSAQKNPTAFYLCAGHRAGANVLTFGAGSRLTVL.

This chain connects TRBV7-3 to TRBJ2-2; D is perhaps TRBD2 (6 bases). This CDR3 spans 17 amino acids. Trimming took off 1 base at V and 4 bases at J, with 16 bases between the two ends. Per germline, CDR1 SGHTA and CDR2 FQGTGA. The CDR3 region is CASSLRDRLGGTGELFF. The CDR3 DNA follows: TGTGCCAGCAGCTTAAGGGATCGGTTGGGGGGCACCGGGGAGCTGTTTTTT.